This T cell receptor (beta chain) was identified during a study of CD8+ T cells in alopecia areata. CDR3 length equals 14 residues. Sequencing templates came from extracted RNA that was reverse transcribed into cDNA. The protocol was immunoSEQ multiplex PCR, while the TCRdb copy is restricted to in-frame clones and leaves out a portion. The sample shows 150,000 to 200,000 clones, 55% of them seen only once. Regarding the study as a whole: Sequenced scalp T cells also include alphabeta T cells resident in normal skin.

With respect to this clone: Its antigen is currently unknown.

The sequenced sample consisted of CD4+ T cells sorted from blood. The V call is TRBV12-1, the J call TRBJ1-2; the D call TRBD1 from the table was never checked on the DNA. TRBV12-1 is reported as a pseudogene. This clonotype was obtained from a human donor in good health. CDR3 loop: CASRNPTGIYGYTF. CDR3 DNA: TGTGCCAGCAGAAATCCCACAGGGATCTATGGCTACACCTTC.